A selection of T cell receptor beta chains follows, all from one sample in a study of T cell responses to AZD1222 COVID-19 vaccine. The assay was immunoSEQ multiplex PCR, and TCRdb's table has in-frame clones only and misses some. Of about 120,000 clones in the sample, 90% were seen once. Sequences were derived from peripheral blood, sampled on day 0 of MenACWY control vaccination. The receptor source for this set is an adult in good health. Each CDR3 is given with its conserved first and last residue. D genes are given only for firm matches. Where a row states a size, it is once, few, many or the class of an expanded clone; other rows omit it.

d_gene: NA; j_gene: TRBJ2-5; v_gene: TRBV14; abundance: NA; CDR3aa: CASSPTGFAGETQYF; CDR3nt: TGTGCCAGCAGCCCTACAGGGTTCGCGGGGGAGACCCAGTACTTC
d_gene: NA; j_gene: TRBJ1-6; v_gene: TRBV2; abundance: NA; CDR3aa: CVTRATPNYNSPLHF; CDR3nt: TGTGTCACGAGGGCCACACCAAATTATAATTCACCCCTCCACTTT
d_gene: NA; j_gene: TRBJ2-1; v_gene: TRBV18; abundance: NA; CDR3aa: CASSPLSGEQFF; CDR3nt: TGTGCCAGCTCACCACTGAGTGGTGAGCAGTTCTTC
d_gene: NA; j_gene: TRBJ1-1; v_gene: TRBV5-4; abundance: NA; CDR3aa: CASSLDNLVSTEAFF; CDR3nt: TGTGCCAGCAGCTTGGACAATCTCGTTTCGACTGAAGCTTTCTTT
d_gene: NA; j_gene: TRBJ1-2; v_gene: TRBV11-2; abundance: NA; CDR3aa: CASRQYGQTYGYTF; CDR3nt: TGTGCCAGCAGGCAATACGGACAGACATATGGCTACACCTTC
d_gene: TRBD1; j_gene: TRBJ2-3; v_gene: TRBV7-9; abundance: NA; CDR3aa: CASSLGQESTDTQYF; CDR3nt: TGTGCCAGCAGCCTCGGACAGGAAAGCACAGATACGCAGTATTTT
d_gene: TRBD1; j_gene: TRBJ1-5; v_gene: TRBV2; abundance: once; CDR3aa: CASSFRDSYYQPQHF; CDR3nt: TGTGCCAGCAGCTTTAGGGACAGCTACTATCAGCCCCAGCATTTT
d_gene: TRBD1; j_gene: TRBJ1-5; v_gene: TRBV2; abundance: NA; CDR3aa: CASSAGQGEQPQHF; CDR3nt: TGTGCCAGCAGCGCGGGACAGGGGGAACAGCCCCAGCATTTT
d_gene: NA; j_gene: TRBJ2-1; v_gene: TRBV10-1; abundance: once; CDR3aa: CATRGSYNEQFF; CDR3nt: TGCGCCACAAGGGGTTCCTACAATGAGCAGTTCTTC
d_gene: NA; j_gene: TRBJ1-1; v_gene: TRBV28; abundance: NA; CDR3aa: CASRWDVSDAFF; CDR3nt: TGTGCCAGCAGGTGGGACGTCTCGGATGCTTTCTTT
d_gene: NA; j_gene: TRBJ1-1; v_gene: TRBV5-8; abundance: NA; CDR3aa: CASSLLGHRTEAFF; CDR3nt: TGTGCCAGCAGCTTGTTGGGACACCGCACTGAAGCTTTCTTT
d_gene: TRBD1; j_gene: TRBJ1-2; v_gene: TRBV19; abundance: NA; CDR3aa: CASSRRQGYGYTF; CDR3nt: TGTGCCAGTAGTAGGAGACAGGGCTATGGCTACACCTTC
d_gene: TRBD2; j_gene: TRBJ2-1; v_gene: TRBV5-6; abundance: NA; CDR3aa: CASSFLAGDVNEQFF; CDR3nt: TGTGCCAGCAGCTTTCTAGCGGGAGATGTCAATGAGCAGTTCTTC
d_gene: NA; j_gene: TRBJ1-5; v_gene: TRBV7-6; abundance: NA; CDR3aa: CASSLYPNVTGCNQPQHF; CDR3nt: TGTGCCAGCAGCTTATACCCCAACGTGACAGGATGCAATCAGCCCCAGCATTTT
d_gene: NA; j_gene: TRBJ2-5; v_gene: TRBV9; abundance: once; CDR3aa: CASSAGTLGETQYF; CDR3nt: TGTGCCAGCAGCGCCGGGACGCTAGGGGAGACCCAGTACTTC
d_gene: TRBD1; j_gene: TRBJ1-2; v_gene: TRBV3-1/TRBV3-2; abundance: NA; CDR3aa: CASSPGQVTYYGYTF; CDR3nt: TGTGCCAGCAGCCCCGGACAGGTCACCTACTATGGCTACACCTTC
d_gene: TRBD1; j_gene: TRBJ2-7; v_gene: TRBV19; abundance: once; CDR3aa: CASSDRGNYEQYF; CDR3nt: TGTGCCAGTAGTGACAGGGGAAACTACGAGCAGTACTTC
d_gene: TRBD2; j_gene: TRBJ2-7; v_gene: TRBV15; abundance: once; CDR3aa: CATSPGLADYEQYF; CDR3nt: TGTGCCACCAGCCCGGGACTAGCGGACTACGAGCAGTACTTC
d_gene: TRBD1; j_gene: TRBJ1-2; v_gene: TRBV19; abundance: NA; CDR3aa: CASSIRGPNYGYTF; CDR3nt: TGTGCCAGTAGTATCAGGGGGCCGAACTATGGCTACACCTTC
d_gene: NA; j_gene: TRBJ2-2; v_gene: TRBV24-1; abundance: NA; CDR3aa: CATSDPWKLNTGELFF; CDR3nt: TGTGCCACCAGTGACCCCTGGAAGCTAAACACCGGGGAGCTGTTTTTT
d_gene: NA; j_gene: TRBJ1-2; v_gene: TRBV5-5; abundance: once; CDR3aa: CASSEDTTTYYGYTF; CDR3nt: TGTGCCAGCAGCGAGGACACAACCACCTACTATGGCTACACCTTC
d_gene: NA; j_gene: TRBJ1-3; v_gene: TRBV19; abundance: NA; CDR3aa: CASSSGNPGNTIYF; CDR3nt: TGTGCCAGTAGCTCTGGGAATCCTGGAAACACCATATATTTT
d_gene: NA; j_gene: TRBJ2-6; v_gene: TRBV5-4; abundance: NA; CDR3aa: CASSPPSSGANVLTF; CDR3nt: TGTGCCAGCAGCCCACCTAGCTCTGGGGCCAACGTCCTGACTTTC
d_gene: NA; j_gene: TRBJ2-2; v_gene: TRBV28; abundance: NA; CDR3aa: CASSLGRIGELFF; CDR3nt: TGTGCCAGCAGTTTAGGGCGGATCGGGGAGCTGTTTTTT
d_gene: NA; j_gene: TRBJ2-3; v_gene: TRBV6-2/TRBV6-3; abundance: once; CDR3aa: CASSYESTTSTDTQYF; CDR3nt: TGTGCCAGCAGTTACGAGAGCACAACTAGCACAGATACGCAGTATTTT
d_gene: NA; j_gene: TRBJ2-3; v_gene: TRBV21-1; abundance: NA; CDR3aa: CASSKPPYSGSVMGTDTQYF; CDR3nt: TGTGCCAGCAGCAAACCACCTTACAGCGGGAGTGTAATGGGCACAGATACGCAGTATTTT
d_gene: NA; j_gene: TRBJ1-2; v_gene: TRBV2; abundance: NA; CDR3aa: CASSRGGQGYTF; CDR3nt: TGTGCCAGCAGCAGGGGAGGTCAAGGCTACACCTTC
d_gene: TRBD1; j_gene: TRBJ2-3; v_gene: TRBV9; abundance: NA; CDR3aa: CASSPREWTGVTDTQYF; CDR3nt: TGTGCCAGCAGCCCTCGAGAATGGACAGGAGTCACAGATACGCAGTATTTT
d_gene: NA; j_gene: TRBJ1-2; v_gene: TRBV29-1; abundance: NA; CDR3aa: CSVARGAGSDGYTF; CDR3nt: TGCAGCGTCGCAAGGGGGGCAGGGTCGGATGGCTACACCTTC
d_gene: NA; j_gene: TRBJ2-2; v_gene: TRBV27; abundance: NA; CDR3aa: CASTQRYANTGELFF; CDR3nt: TGTGCCAGCACCCAGCGCTACGCGAACACCGGGGAGCTGTTTTTT
d_gene: NA; j_gene: TRBJ2-7; v_gene: TRBV10-3; abundance: NA; CDR3aa: CAISNDASYEQYF; CDR3nt: TGTGCCATCAGTAATGACGCATCCTACGAGCAGTACTTC
d_gene: NA; j_gene: TRBJ2-1; v_gene: TRBV15; abundance: NA; CDR3aa: CATSRDRSSYNEQFF; CDR3nt: TGTGCCACCAGCAGAGACAGGAGCTCCTACAATGAGCAGTTCTTC
d_gene: NA; j_gene: TRBJ1-1; v_gene: TRBV18; abundance: NA; CDR3aa: CASSPLIGEAFF; CDR3nt: TGTGCCAGCTCACCCCTGATTGGAGAAGCTTTCTTT
d_gene: TRBD1; j_gene: TRBJ1-6; v_gene: TRBV7-2; abundance: NA; CDR3aa: CASSFYRGGINSPLHF; CDR3nt: TGTGCCAGCAGCTTTTACAGGGGGGGTATTAATTCACCCCTCCACTTT
d_gene: NA; j_gene: TRBJ2-2; v_gene: TRBV21-1; abundance: NA; CDR3aa: CAKGRRSGGELFF; CDR3nt: TGTGCCAAAGGTCGCCGATCGGGCGGGGAGCTGTTTTTT
d_gene: NA; j_gene: TRBJ2-3; v_gene: TRBV9; abundance: once; CDR3aa: CASSVWSSPDTQYF; CDR3nt: TGTGCCAGCAGCGTATGGTCTAGCCCAGATACGCAGTATTTT
d_gene: TRBD2; j_gene: TRBJ2-2; v_gene: TRBV4-1; abundance: NA; CDR3aa: CASSQLTSGRSAGELFF; CDR3nt: TGCGCCAGCAGCCAATTGACTAGCGGGAGATCTGCCGGGGAGCTGTTTTTT
d_gene: NA; j_gene: TRBJ2-1; v_gene: TRBV6-2/TRBV6-3; abundance: NA; CDR3aa: CASSLPKSSYNEQFF; CDR3nt: TGTGCCAGCAGCCTCCCAAAGAGCTCCTACAATGAGCAGTTCTTC
d_gene: NA; j_gene: TRBJ2-3; v_gene: TRBV5-8; abundance: NA; CDR3aa: CASSRTRGTDTQYF; CDR3nt: TGTGCCAGCAGCCGCACGAGGGGTACAGATACGCAGTATTTT
d_gene: TRBD1; j_gene: TRBJ2-7; v_gene: TRBV28; abundance: NA; CDR3aa: CASSRTGTVDYEQYF; CDR3nt: TGTGCCAGCAGTCGAACCGGGACAGTGGACTACGAGCAGTACTTC
d_gene: TRBD1; j_gene: TRBJ2-4; v_gene: TRBV27; abundance: NA; CDR3aa: CAWGTRDRNIQYF; CDR3nt: TGTGCCTGGGGGACCCGGGACAGGAACATTCAGTACTTC
d_gene: NA; j_gene: TRBJ1-6; v_gene: TRBV7-2; abundance: NA; CDR3aa: CASSAPWGNYNSPLHF; CDR3nt: TGTGCCAGCAGCGCACCGTGGGGGAACTATAATTCACCCCTCCACTTT
d_gene: NA; j_gene: TRBJ2-1; v_gene: TRBV2; abundance: NA; CDR3aa: CASSDPGPNEQFF; CDR3nt: TGTGCCAGCAGTGACCCGGGACCGAATGAGCAGTTCTTC
d_gene: NA; j_gene: TRBJ2-1; v_gene: TRBV6-5; abundance: few; CDR3aa: CASSTTEYNEQFF; CDR3nt: TGTGCCAGCAGTACGACAGAGTACAATGAGCAGTTCTTC
d_gene: TRBD1; j_gene: TRBJ1-5; v_gene: TRBV27; abundance: NA; CDR3aa: CASSLATGASQPQHF; CDR3nt: TGTGCCAGCAGTTTAGCGACAGGGGCGAGTCAGCCCCAGCATTTT
d_gene: NA; j_gene: TRBJ2-1; v_gene: TRBV18; abundance: NA; CDR3aa: CASSRGTPEQFF; CDR3nt: TGTGCCAGCTCGCGCGGGACCCCTGAGCAGTTCTTC
d_gene: TRBD1; j_gene: TRBJ1-2; v_gene: TRBV6-5; abundance: few; CDR3aa: CASSYSGQGFGYTF; CDR3nt: TGTGCCAGCAGTTACTCGGGACAGGGATTTGGCTACACCTTC
d_gene: TRBD2; j_gene: TRBJ2-7; v_gene: TRBV4-2; abundance: NA; CDR3aa: CASSQEGLAELSYEQYF; CDR3nt: TGTGCCAGCAGCCAAGAGGGGCTAGCGGAGCTCTCCTACGAGCAGTACTTC
d_gene: TRBD1; j_gene: TRBJ2-7; v_gene: TRBV28; abundance: NA; CDR3aa: CASSLETGAPIYEQYF; CDR3nt: TGTGCCAGCAGTTTGGAGACAGGGGCACCAATCTACGAGCAGTACTTC
d_gene: NA; j_gene: TRBJ2-1; v_gene: TRBV9; abundance: NA; CDR3aa: CASSAGLLGEQFF; CDR3nt: TGTGCCAGCAGCGCCGGGCTTCTGGGTGAGCAGTTCTTC
d_gene: TRBD1; j_gene: TRBJ1-2; v_gene: TRBV4-1; abundance: few; CDR3aa: CASSQDTVTGAGSYGYTF; CDR3nt: TGCGCCAGCAGCCAAGATACCGTTACAGGGGCCGGTTCTTATGGCTACACCTTC
d_gene: NA; j_gene: TRBJ1-2; v_gene: TRBV5-4; abundance: NA; CDR3aa: CASSLSSYYGYTF; CDR3nt: TGTGCCAGCAGCTTGTCCAGCTACTATGGCTACACCTTC
d_gene: NA; j_gene: TRBJ2-2; v_gene: TRBV6-2/TRBV6-3; abundance: NA; CDR3aa: CASSFGGNTGELFF; CDR3nt: TGTGCCAGCAGTTTTGGGGGGAACACCGGGGAGCTGTTTTTT
d_gene: NA; j_gene: TRBJ2-3; v_gene: TRBV3-1/TRBV3-2; abundance: once; CDR3aa: CASSQDPGDTQYF; CDR3nt: TGTGCCAGCAGCCAAGATCCCGGAGATACGCAGTATTTT
d_gene: NA; j_gene: TRBJ1-4; v_gene: TRBV9; abundance: NA; CDR3aa: CASSVGAATNEKLFF; CDR3nt: TGTGCCAGCAGCGTGGGGGCTGCAACTAATGAAAAACTGTTTTTT
d_gene: NA; j_gene: TRBJ2-1; v_gene: TRBV4-1; abundance: NA; CDR3aa: CASSQQDNEQFF; CDR3nt: TGCGCCAGCAGCCAACAGGACAATGAGCAGTTCTTC
d_gene: NA; j_gene: TRBJ2-5; v_gene: TRBV5-4; abundance: once; CDR3aa: CASSLVSSKQETQYF; CDR3nt: TGTGCCAGCAGCTTGGTTTCCTCTAAACAAGAGACCCAGTACTTC
d_gene: NA; j_gene: TRBJ1-6; v_gene: TRBV5-4; abundance: NA; CDR3aa: CASSRGGLVDSPLHF; CDR3nt: TGTGCCAGCAGCCGAGGCGGGTTAGTGGATTCACCCCTCCACTTT
d_gene: NA; j_gene: TRBJ2-1; v_gene: TRBV19; abundance: NA; CDR3aa: CASRPSGSYNEQFF; CDR3nt: TGTGCCAGTAGACCGAGCGGATCCTACAATGAGCAGTTCTTC
d_gene: NA; j_gene: TRBJ2-5; v_gene: TRBV4-1; abundance: NA; CDR3aa: CASSPPNVETQYF; CDR3nt: TGCGCCAGCAGCCCGCCCAATGTTGAGACCCAGTACTTC